Listed here are 32 T cell receptor beta chains from one sample, sequenced in a study of graft-versus-host responses after intestinal transplantation. For these receptors, no antigen is known. Clones were read by immunoSEQ multiplex PCR, and TCRdb kept only the in-frame ones, dropping some. The sample consists of 95,000 to 130,000 clones, roughly nine tenths of them appearing once. The sample in question was unstimulated CD4+ T cells sorted from spleen or lymph node cells, obtained before intestinal transplant. Source of these receptors: a human donor who received an intestinal transplant.

The chain has TRBV2 and TRBJ1-3; D uncertain. With 4 bases removed from V and 3 bases from J, the gap between germline ends came to 13 bases. Germline-derived CDR1 and CDR2 are SNHLY and FYNNEI. The CDR3 is 15 amino acids. This CDR3 reads CASSGMGRHGNTIYF. The CDR3 DNA follows: TGTGCCAGCAGTGGAATGGGGAGACATGGAAACACCATATATTTT.

The chain uses TRBV7-9 and TRBJ1-5, with 9 bases identical to TRBD1. The germline CDR1 and CDR2 sequences are SEHNR and FQNEAQ (reference sequence). J lost 3 bases, V lost 1 base, and 4 bases had no gene match. The CDR3 totals 16 residues. The chain's CDR3 is CASSLGTGAINQPQHF. As DNA, the CDR3 is TGTGCCAGCAGCTTAGGGACAGGGGCTATCAATCAGCCCCAGCATTTT.

The chain combines TRBV4-1 with TRBJ2-3, with 8 bases aligning to TRBD2. This CDR3 comprises 17 residues. The junction had 9 bases not matched to a gene; V was cut back by 1 base and J by 3 bases. CDR1 is MGHRA and CDR2 is YSYEKL in the germline V gene. CDR3 sequence reads: CASSQGPSGGPTDTQYF. Written as DNA, the CDR3 is TGCGCCAGCAGCCAAGGGCCTTCGGGAGGGCCGACAGATACGCAGTATTTT.

The chain combines TRBV18 with TRBJ1-5; D unresolved. The germline V and J ends were trimmed by 5 bases and 5 bases, with 16 bases remaining between them. The CDR3 runs to 15 residues. In germline, CDR1 is KGHSH, CDR2 LQKENI. The CDR3 sequence: CASSSGQASYQPQHF. The DNA for the CDR3 is TGTGCCAGCTCATCCGGTCAAGCTAGTTATCAGCCCCAGCATTTT.

V and J are TRBV13 and TRBJ1-2, with 8 nucleotides matching TRBD1. From germline, CDR1 is PRHDT and CDR2 FYEKMQ (reference sequence). Losses at the gene ends were 6 bases for V and 4 bases for J; bases not matched to a gene: 16. The CDR3 contains 17 residues. The CDR3 bases are TGTGCCAGCAGTTTTTGGGCGACAGGGGAAAAGGGCTATGGCTACACCTTC. Its translation is CASSFWATGEKGYGYTF.

V is TRBV18 and J is TRBJ1-1; 9 bases match TRBD1. The CDR3 extends over 14 amino acids. V lost 5 bases, J lost 6 bases, and 7 bases stayed unmatched. Per germline, CDR1 KGHSH and CDR2 LQKENI. The CDR3 region has the DNA TGTGCCAGCTCATCGTGGACAGGGGACGCTGAAGCTTTCTTT. Protein: CASSSWTGDAEAFF. The full variable domain, with the rest looked up from reference TRBV18 and TRBJ1-1, is NAGVMQNPRHLVRRRGQEARLRCSPMKGHSHVYWYRQLPEEGLKFMVYLQKENIIDESGMPKERFSAEFPKEGPSILRIQQVVRGDSAAYFCASSSWTGDAEAFFGQGTRLTVV.

The J gene is TRBJ2-3, the V gene TRBV5-1, with D uncertain. Germline CDR1 reads SGHRS; CDR2 reads YFSETQ. CDR3 length: 15 residues. With 1 base removed from V and 1 base from J, the gap between germline ends came to 10 bases. This CDR3 is CASSLWLERTDTQYF. CDR3 in DNA: TGCGCCAGCAGCTTGTGGCTGGAGCGCACAGATACGCAGTATTTT.

The rearrangement uses TRBV7-8 and TRBJ2-5, with TRBD1 matching over 9 bases. This CDR3 spans 15 amino acids. Germline values: CDR1 SGHVS, CDR2 FQNEAQ. V was clipped by 4 bases and J by 2 bases; unmatched bases: 5. The CDR3 here is CASSSIGQGQETQYF. CDR3 nucleotide sequence: TGTGCCAGCAGCTCGATAGGACAGGGGCAAGAGACCCAGTACTTC.

This clone was found once. The J gene is TRBJ2-2, the V gene TRBV7-9; D possibly corresponds to TRBD1 (6 bases). This CDR3 spans 16 amino acids. The germline V and J ends were trimmed by 5 bases and 2 bases, with 15 bases remaining between them. Germline V lookup: CDR1 SEHNR, CDR2 FQNEAQ (reference sequence). The CDR3: CASSPPRTENTGELFF. The CDR3 bases are TGTGCCAGCAGCCCCCCCCGGACAGAAAACACCGGGGAGCTGTTTTTT.

The chain links TRBV5-4 to TRBJ2-2; TRBD1 matches 9 bases. The CDR3 has 17 amino acids. Trimming cost V 2 bases and J 1 base; bases outside gene matches: 6. Germline lookup yields CDR1 SGHNT and CDR2 YYREEE (reference sequence). The DNA of the CDR3 is TGTGCCAGCAGCTTAGGCGACAGGGGGTGGAACACCGGGGAGCTGTTTTTT. Translating it yields CASSLGDRGWNTGELFF.

The chain has TRBV28 and TRBJ2-1; 7 positions match TRBD2. Germline CDR1 reads MDHEN; CDR2 reads SYDVKM. V lost 5 bases and J lost 2; bases outside the gene matches: 6. CDR3 length: 15 residues. The CDR3 here is CASSPTSVAYNEQFF. CDR3 nucleotides: TGTGCCAGCAGTCCTACTAGCGTGGCCTACAATGAGCAGTTCTTC.

This clone has a single count. This chain links TRBV6-1 with TRBJ2-1, with 7 bases lining up with TRBD2. Germline V gene data show CDR1 as MNHNS and CDR2 as SASEGT. Trimming at V came to 8 bases and at J to 0 bases, leaving 4 bases not matched to a gene. The CDR3 has 14 residues. The CDR3 is CASSAGDSYNEQFF. CDR3 DNA: TGTGCCAGCTCGGCGGGAGACTCCTACAATGAGCAGTTCTTC.

The genes are TRBV7-2 and TRBJ2-6; no definite D call. The CDR3 runs 12 residues. Germline V gives CDR1 SGHTA, CDR2 FQGNSA. The V end lost 8 bases, the J end lost 4 bases, and 6 bases lay between the germline ends. The DNA of the CDR3 is TGTGCCAGCGGGCCCGGGGCCAACGTCCTGACTTTC. Its protein product is CASGPGANVLTF.

The chain combines TRBV11-1 with TRBJ2-1; TRBD1 agrees at 7 bases. There are 13 residues in the CDR3. V trimming: 3 bases; J trimming: 8 bases; junction bases outside the gene matches: 4. Germline CDR1 SGHAT, CDR2 FQDESV (reference sequence). The CDR3 spells CASSLDRTDEQFF. CDR3 DNA: TGTGCCAGCAGCTTGGACAGGACCGATGAGCAGTTCTTC.

The chain joins TRBV6-1 to TRBJ2-7; 9 bases match TRBD1. With 3 bases clipped from V and 4 bases from J, the junction kept 7 bases outside the gene matches. The CDR3 spans 15 residues. Germline values: CDR1 MNHNS, CDR2 SASEGT. Here the CDR3 DNA reads TGTGCCAGCAGTGATGCCGGGACAGGGAGATACGAGCAGTACTTC. As protein: CASSDAGTGRYEQYF.

The rearrangement links TRBV6-1 to TRBJ1-3; D uncertain. CDR3 length: 14 residues. The V gene lost 1 base and the J gene lost 4 bases, with 8 bases spanning the gap. Per the germline V gene, CDR1 is MNHNS and CDR2 is SASEGT. CDR3 protein: CASSEVRLGNTIYF. DNA of the CDR3: TGTGCCAGCAGTGAAGTCCGCCTAGGAAACACCATATATTTT.

This chain links TRBV6-6 with TRBJ1-3; the match to TRBD1 covers 7 bases. The ends lost 3 bases at V and 9 bases at J; junction bases unmatched: 14. The germline gives CDR1 MNHNY, CDR2 SVGAGI (reference sequence). This CDR3 has 16 residues. CDR3 coding DNA: TGTGCCAGCAGTTATTCATTCCGGACAGGCGGCGTCACCATATATTTT. Translation: CASSYSFRTGGVTIYF.

The genes are TRBV6-5 and TRBJ2-5; maybe TRBD2 (5 bases). CDR3 length: 12 amino acids. Germline assignment: CDR1 MNHEY and CDR2 SVGAGI. The V gene lost 10 bases and the J gene lost 3 bases, with 12 bases spanning the gap. CDR3 nucleotides: TGTGCCACTCATAGGCGGGAAGAGACCCAGTACTTC. This encodes CATHRREETQYF.

V gene TRBV5-1 combines with J gene TRBJ2-1, with 7 positions matching TRBD1. This CDR3 contains 13 residues. Germline assignment: CDR1 SGHRS and CDR2 YFSETQ. With 5 bases clipped from V and 5 bases from J, the junction kept 4 bases outside the gene matches. CDR3 loop: CASRGQANNEQFF. CDR3 bases: TGCGCCAGCAGAGGACAGGCCAACAATGAGCAGTTCTTC.

The gene calls are TRBV27 and TRBJ1-2, with TRBD1 as a possible D gene (6 bases). Trimming cost V 5 bases and J 0 bases, with 13 bases left between them. CDR3 length: 15 residues. Germline V gene data show CDR1 as MNHEY and CDR2 as SMNVEV (reference sequence). CDR3 nucleotides: TGTGCCAGCAGTCCGGCAGGACAGCCTAACTATGGCTACACCTTC. Translated: CASSPAGQPNYGYTF.

The chain couples TRBV5-4 to TRBJ2-5; TRBD1 aligns across 8 bases. The length of the CDR3 is 15 residues. Germline V gene sequence: CDR1 SGHNT, CDR2 YYREEE (reference sequence). V shed 0 bases and J 2 bases; nucleotides not matched to a gene: 3. CDR3 loop: CASSLGDRGQETQYF. CDR3 sequence (DNA): TGTGCCAGCAGCTTGGGCGACAGGGGACAAGAGACCCAGTACTTC. Full variable domain (missing parts from reference TRBV5-4 and TRBJ2-5): ETGVTQSPTHLIKTRGQQVTLRCSSQSGHNTVSWYQQALGQGPQFIFQYYREEENGRGNFPPRFSGLQFPNYSSELNVNALELDDSALYLCASSLGDRGQETQYFGPGTRLLVL.

The CDR3 protein is CASSLGLAGPYNEQFF. The CDR3 DNA reads as TGTGCCAGCAGTTTAGGACTAGCGGGCCCTTACAATGAGCAGTTCTTC. The chain has TRBV2 and TRBJ2-1; 11 nucleotides agree with TRBD2. Per the germline V gene, CDR1 is SNHLY and CDR2 is FYNNEI. The CDR3 is 16 amino acids. J gave up 4 bases and V 5 bases, and 7 bases lay outside the gene matches.

The gene calls are TRBV30 and TRBJ1-4, with TRBD1 identical over 9 bases. The germline V gene has CDR1 GTSNPN and CDR2 SVGIG (reference sequence). This CDR3 is built from 16 residues. V shed 0 bases and J 7 bases; nucleotides not matched to a gene: 9. The CDR3 here is CAWSVLVGTGREKLFF. For the CDR3, the DNA is TGTGCCTGGAGTGTTTTAGTAGGGACAGGGCGTGAAAAACTGTTTTTT.

CDR3 protein: CASSSTSGGLNTGELFF. The DNA for the CDR3 is TGTGCCAGCAGCTCCACTAGCGGGGGGTTGAACACCGGGGAGCTGTTTTTT. V usage is TRBV7-7 and J usage is TRBJ2-2, with TRBD2 matching over 12 bases. This CDR3 is built from 17 residues. V gave up 4 bases and J gave up 1 base; unmatched junction bases: 4. From germline, CDR1 is SSHAT and CDR2 FNYEAQ (reference sequence). Based on the CDR3 plus reference TRBV7-7 and TRBJ2-2, the full variable domain is GAGVSQSPRYKVTKRGQDVTLRCDPISSHATLYWYQQALGQGPEFLTYFNYEAQPDKSGLPSDRFSAERPEGSISTLTIQRTEQRDSAMYRCASSSTSGGLNTGELFFGEGSRLTVL.

In its sample, this clone was seen once. J is TRBJ2-1 and V is TRBV19; D possibly corresponds to TRBD2 (5 bases). Trimming removed 6 bases at V and 0 bases at J, with 12 bases between. Germline CDR1 is LNHDA and CDR2 is SQIVND (reference sequence). The CDR3 is 15 residues long. The chain's CDR3 is CASSESGSSYNEQFF. CDR3 DNA sequence: TGTGCCAGTAGCGAGAGCGGTAGCTCCTACAATGAGCAGTTCTTC.

The rearrangement joins TRBV14 to TRBJ2-3; TRBD2 is a possible D gene (6 bases). Germline V gene sequence: CDR1 SGHDN, CDR2 FVKESK. The CDR3 has 14 amino acids. Deletions cut 4 bases from V and 4 bases from J, with 12 bases between. The CDR3 loop is CASSRFGTADTQYF. The CDR3 bases are TGTGCCAGCAGCCGCTTCGGGACTGCAGATACGCAGTATTTT.

This clone was observed once. V gene TRBV18 combines with J gene TRBJ1-3; D is perhaps TRBD1 (5 bases). Trimming removed 5 bases at V and 0 bases at J, with 20 bases between. Germline CDR1 reads KGHSH; CDR2 reads LQKENI. The CDR3 contains 18 residues. The CDR3 sequence: CASSSQLARATSGNTIYF. The DNA of the CDR3 is TGTGCCAGCTCATCACAGCTGGCCAGGGCTACCTCTGGAAACACCATATATTTT.

The J gene is TRBJ2-1, the V gene TRBV7-3, with TRBD2 identical over 11 bases. This CDR3 has 16 amino acids. Germline assignment: CDR1 SGHTA and CDR2 FQGTGA. The trim removed 1 base at V and 4 bases at J, leaving 3 bases unmatched. The DNA for the CDR3 is TGTGCCAGCAGCTTAAGGGGGACTAGCGGATACAATGAGCAGTTCTTC. Protein: CASSLRGTSGYNEQFF.

The rearrangement uses TRBV2 and TRBJ1-6; 8 bases fit TRBD1. Per germline, CDR1 SNHLY and CDR2 FYNNEI. The CDR3 covers 13 residues. The chain's CDR3 is CTTRQGWDSPLHF. CDR3 DNA sequence: TGTACCACTCGACAGGGGTGGGATTCACCCCTCCACTTT.

The gene calls are TRBV18 and TRBJ1-2; no clear D. The germline V gene encodes CDR1 KGHSH and CDR2 LQKENI. The CDR3 loop spans 17 amino acids. V lost 5 bases, J lost 8 bases, and 27 bases lay in between. In DNA, the CDR3 is TGTGCCAGCTCAAAAGGTGATACAGTTCCCCCTCGTGGCGGCTACACCTTC. It is translated as CASSKGDTVPPRGGYTF.

The chain is built from TRBV5-1 and TRBJ2-7, with unresolved D. The germline gives CDR1 SGHRS, CDR2 YFSETQ. The CDR3 is 12 residues long. Trimming removed 2 bases from V and 6 bases from J, with 9 bases in between. CDR3 sequence reads: CASSFSWPEQYF. The CDR3 coding sequence is TGCGCCAGCAGCTTCTCGTGGCCCGAGCAGTACTTC. The full variable domain, in which reference TRBV5-1 and TRBJ2-7 provide the parts outside the CDR3, is KAGVTQTPRYLIKTRGQQVTLSCSPISGHRSVSWYQQTPGQGLQFLFEYFSETQRNKGNFPGRFSGRQFSNSRSEMNVSTLELGDSALYLCASSFSWPEQYFGPGTRLTVT.

This chain joins TRBV11-2 and TRBJ2-1; D possibly corresponds to TRBD2 (6 bases). Germline CDR1 and CDR2: SGHAT and FQNNGV. The CDR3 totals 16 residues. The V gene lost 3 bases and the J gene lost 3 bases, with 15 bases spanning the gap. Written as DNA, the CDR3 is TGTGCCAGCAGCTTTGCCGGGACTTCTAACTACAATGAGCAGTTCTTC. It codes for CASSFAGTSNYNEQFF. The full variable domain, with the rest looked up from reference TRBV11-2 and TRBJ2-1, is EAGVAQSPRYKIIEKRQSVAFWCNPISGHATLYWYQQILGQGPKLLIQFQNNGVVDDSQLPKDRFSAERLKGVDSTLKIQPAKLEDSAVYLCASSFAGTSNYNEQFFGPGTRLTVL.